These 15 T cell receptor beta chains were sequenced from one sample in a study of pediatric ulcerative colitis (dated by TCRdb to the late 2010s). Library preparation employed the immunoSEQ multiplex PCR assay. TCRdb's version of the immuneACCESS table is confined to in-frame rearrangements and falls short of the full clone set. An unresolved V gene accounts for under half of the shortfall where checked; the remainder is of unknown origin. For this sample the table gives about 36,000 clones, of which around 78% were detected only once. Together, the top ten hold roughly 23% of the sample. Sequencing was performed on blood. These receptors were taken from a girl aged 5-17 years with moderate ulcerative colitis.

CDR3 DNA: TGTGCCTGGAGTGTCCGAAGAGGGGAGAGTGGCTACACCTTC. Protein sequence: CAWSVRRGESGYTF. The gene calls are TRBV30 and TRBJ1-2; D is possibly TRBD1 (5 bases). CDR1 is GTSNPN, CDR2 SVGIG, per germline (reference sequence). The V end was cut by 0 bases, the J end by 7 bases, with 15 bases between. The CDR3 is 14 amino acids.

V is TRBV7-2 and J is TRBJ2-5; the match to TRBD1 covers 8 bases. The V gene's germline CDR1 is SGHTA and CDR2 FQGNSA. V lost 2 bases and J lost 0; bases outside the gene matches: 8. The length of the CDR3 is 17 residues. Here the CDR3 reads CASSLPPDRDYQETQYF. The CDR3 DNA sequence: TGTGCCAGCAGCTTACCCCCGGACAGGGACTACCAAGAGACCCAGTACTTC.

This chain connects TRBV19 to TRBJ1-5; D is perhaps TRBD1 (5 bases). This CDR3 spans 14 amino acids. Trimming cost V 6 bases and J 2 bases, with 11 bases left between them. Germline V gene data show CDR1 as LNHDA and CDR2 as SQIVND (reference sequence). CDR3 region: CASSRDAGNQPQHF. The CDR3 DNA reads TGTGCCAGTAGCCGGGACGCAGGCAATCAGCCCCAGCATTTT.

The chain has TRBV7-9 and TRBJ1-2; D gene ambiguous. Germline-derived CDR1 and CDR2 are SEHNR and FQNEAQ (reference sequence). V lost 1 base to trimming and J lost 7 bases, with 10 bases between them. The CDR3 is made up of 13 amino acids. CDR3 protein: CASSLVSRGGYTF. Here the CDR3 DNA reads TGTGCCAGCAGCTTAGTTTCCAGAGGTGGCTACACCTTC.

The chain combines TRBV7-8 with TRBJ1-1; tentatively, D is TRBD1 (6 bases). CDR1 is SGHVS and CDR2 is FQNEAQ in the germline V gene. The ends were cut back, 5 bases at V and 0 bases at J, with 22 bases in the middle. The CDR3 totals 18 residues. CDR3 DNA sequence: TGTGCCAGCAGCCCCAGTGCAGGGGCAACGCTCTTGAACACTGAAGCTTTCTTT. It yields the protein CASSPSAGATLLNTEAFF.

The rearrangement uses TRBV29-1 and TRBJ2-3; D unclear. This CDR3 region has 13 residues. Per the germline V gene, CDR1 is SQVTM and CDR2 is ANQGSEA. V was cut by 3 bases and J by 6 bases, with 13 bases left in between. The CDR3: CSVDMYSPDTQYF. Here the CDR3 DNA reads TGCAGCGTTGATATGTATTCCCCCGATACGCAGTATTTT.

The chain combines TRBV21-1 with TRBJ1-5. TRBV21-1 is flagged as a pseudogene. This CDR3 region has 20 residues. CDR3 residues: CASSKGDRASVDVGNQPQHF. The CDR3 region has the DNA TGTGCCAGCAGCAAAGGTGATAGGGCGTCAGTTGACGTAGGCAATCAGCCCCAGCATTTT.

The rearrangement links TRBV28 to TRBJ2-7, with unresolved D. The germline V gene has CDR1 MDHEN and CDR2 SYDVKM. The CDR3 has 12 residues. V lost 5 bases, J lost 4 bases, and 9 bases lay in between. CDR3 sequence (DNA): TGTGCCAGCAGTCACCAGACGTACGAGCAGTACTTC. Residues: CASSHQTYEQYF. The variable domain in full, with the rest retrieved from reference TRBV28 and TRBJ2-7, is DVKVTQSSRYLVKRTGEKVFLECVQDMDHENMFWYRQDPGLGLRLIYFSYDVKMKEKGDIPEGYSVSREKKERFSLILESASTNQTSMYLCASSHQTYEQYFGPGTRLTVT.

In its sample, this clone was seen a few times. The V gene is TRBV5-1, the J gene TRBJ1-2, with TRBD1 matching 7 bases. This CDR3 contains 15 residues. Germline CDR1 SGHRS, CDR2 YFSETQ. V dropped 0 bases and J dropped 0; count of bases not matched to a gene: 2. CDR3: CASSLVGTANYGYTF. CDR3 bases: TGCGCCAGCAGCTTGGTAGGGACAGCTAACTATGGCTACACCTTC.

The chain joins TRBV9 to TRBJ2-1, with 13 bases aligning to TRBD2. Germline V gene data show CDR1 as SGDLS and CDR2 as YYNGEE. There are 15 residues in the CDR3. V dropped 3 bases and J dropped 8; count of bases not matched to a gene: 5. The CDR3 DNA reads TGTGCCAGCAGCGCCTGGACTAGCGGGGGCCATGAGCAGTTCTTC. Its translation: CASSAWTSGGHEQFF. Full variable domain (outside the CDR3, taken from reference TRBV9 and TRBJ2-1): DSGVTQTPKHLITATGQRVTLRCSPRSGDLSVYWYQQSLDQGLQFLIQYYNGEERAKGNILERFSAQQFPDLHSELNLSSLELGDSALYFCASSAWTSGGHEQFFGPGTRLTVL.

The chain joins TRBV6-1 to TRBJ1-5; D gene ambiguous. The V end was cut by 1 base, the J end by 3 bases, with 4 bases between. The germline gives CDR1 MNHNS, CDR2 SASEGT. This CDR3 is built from 13 residues. CDR3 amino acids: CASSEVINQPQHF. CDR3 bases: TGTGCCAGCAGTGAAGTGATCAATCAGCCCCAGCATTTT.

The chain uses TRBV19 and TRBJ2-3, with 9 bases identical to TRBD1. The V segment lost 3 bases and the J segment 6 bases; nucleotides outside the gene matches: 7. In germline, CDR1 is LNHDA, CDR2 SQIVND (reference sequence). The CDR3 extends over 15 amino acids. CDR3 amino acids: CASSIRTGAWDTQYF. CDR3 nucleotides: TGTGCCAGTAGTATTCGGACAGGGGCGTGGGATACGCAGTATTTT.

V gene TRBV5-1 combines with J gene TRBJ1-2, with D possibly TRBD1 on 6 matching bases. This CDR3 region has 13 residues. Germline CDR1 reads SGHRS; CDR2 reads YFSETQ. V gave up 6 bases and J gave up 4 bases, with 13 bases separating them. For the CDR3, the DNA is TGCGCCAGCATGGGACACACATTCTATGGCTACACCTTC. Protein: CASMGHTFYGYTF. The full variable domain, in which reference TRBV5-1 and TRBJ1-2 provide the parts outside the CDR3, is KAGVTQTPRYLIKTRGQQVTLSCSPISGHRSVSWYQQTPGQGLQFLFEYFSETQRNKGNFPGRFSGRQFSNSRSEMNVSTLELGDSALYLCASMGHTFYGYTFGSGTRLTVV.

The rearrangement uses TRBV6-1 and TRBJ2-7, with D unclear. CDR3 length: 18 amino acids. From germline, CDR1 is MNHNS and CDR2 SASEGT. V shed 4 bases and J shed 2 bases, with 24 bases lying between them. The CDR3 is CASSGPLGRTRPPYEQYF. The CDR3 nucleotides read TGTGCCAGCAGTGGACCCCTAGGCCGAACGAGACCACCCTACGAGCAGTACTTC.

The chain has TRBV30 and TRBJ2-7, with unresolved D. Per the germline V gene, CDR1 is GTSNPN and CDR2 is SVGIG (reference sequence). Deletions cut 0 bases from V and 5 bases from J, with 8 bases between. The CDR3 loop spans 12 amino acids. In DNA, the CDR3 is TGTGCCTGGAGTGTTAGTGGGCACGAGCAGTACTTC. Protein product: CAWSVSGHEQYF.